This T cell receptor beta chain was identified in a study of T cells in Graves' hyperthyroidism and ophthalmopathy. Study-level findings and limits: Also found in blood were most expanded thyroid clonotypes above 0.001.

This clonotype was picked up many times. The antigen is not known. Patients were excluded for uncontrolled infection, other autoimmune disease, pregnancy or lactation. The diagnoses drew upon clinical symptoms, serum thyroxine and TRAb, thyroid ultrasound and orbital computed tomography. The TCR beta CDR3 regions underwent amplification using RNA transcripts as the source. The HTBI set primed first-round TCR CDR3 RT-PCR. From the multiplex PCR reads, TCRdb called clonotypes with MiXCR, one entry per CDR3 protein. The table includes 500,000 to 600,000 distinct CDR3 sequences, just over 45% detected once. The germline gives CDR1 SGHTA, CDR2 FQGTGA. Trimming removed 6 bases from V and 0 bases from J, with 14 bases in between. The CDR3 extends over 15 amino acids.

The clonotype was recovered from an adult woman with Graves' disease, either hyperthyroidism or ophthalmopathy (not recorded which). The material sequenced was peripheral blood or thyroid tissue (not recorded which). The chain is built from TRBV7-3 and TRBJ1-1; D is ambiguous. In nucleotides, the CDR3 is TGTGCCAGCAGTTTATCCGGAACCATGAACACTGAAGCTTTCTTT. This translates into CASSLSGTMNTEAFF. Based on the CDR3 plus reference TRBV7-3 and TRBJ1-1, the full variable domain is GAGVSQTPSNKVTEKGKYVELRCDPISGHTALYWYRQSLGQGPEFLIYFQGTGAADDSGLPNDRFFAVRPEGSVSTLKIQRTERGDSAVYLCASSLSGTMNTEAFFGQGTRLTVV.